This T cell receptor beta chain was obtained from a study of cytomegalovirus exposure and HLA in healthy donors. Findings of the study overall: About 87% or about 30% of the time was how often most TCR beta V segments were productive, according to an earlier analysis. The study flagged around 150 TCR beta chains as cytomegalovirus-associated.

Germline CDR1 SGHAT, CDR2 FQNNGV. The CDR3 loop spans 15 amino acids. Trimming took 0 bases from V and 1 from J, leaving 7 bases between them. A remark on this clone: The antigen is unknown.

In the PCR, 60 Vbeta and 13 Jbeta primers were used. Sequencing used immunoSEQ multiplex PCR; TCRdb keeps in-frame clones, though not all of them. The repertoire includes approximately 170,000 clones, approximately 70% of them detected once, and approximately 5.4% sits in the top ten. The genes are TRBV11-2 and TRBJ2-1; D uncertain. This TCR came from a woman in her late teens or twenties in good health and CMV-seropositive. The material sequenced was PBMCs. CDR3 amino acids: CASSLDRASYNEQFF. As DNA, the CDR3 is TGTGCCAGCAGCTTAGATCGAGCGTCCTACAATGAGCAGTTCTTC.